The 28 T cell receptor beta chains below were found in one sample sequenced in a study of shared clonotypes between healthy human individuals. Profiling relied on immunoSEQ multiplex PCR, and the TCRdb table lists in-frame clones only, not all of them. The sample includes roughly 2.4 million clones, about 94% of them seen just once. Input material: naive CD4+ T cells sorted from blood. Subset specified: CD45RA+ positively selected. The origin of the receptors is a man younger than 30 in good health.

The rearrangement links TRBV2 to TRBJ1-1; 11 bases align to TRBD1. Germline V gives CDR1 SNHLY, CDR2 FYNNEI. CDR3 length: 14 residues. V lost 4 bases and J lost 4; bases outside the gene matches: 2. CDR3 protein: CASSVGQGATEAFF. The DNA for the CDR3 is TGTGCCAGCAGTGTCGGACAGGGGGCCACTGAAGCTTTCTTT.

The chain couples TRBV6-6 to TRBJ2-7, with TRBD1 matching 7 bases. J gave up 2 bases and V 6 bases, and 10 bases lay outside the gene matches. Germline-derived CDR1 and CDR2 are MNHNY and SVGAGI (reference sequence). The CDR3 loop spans 15 amino acids. In nucleotides, the CDR3 is TGTGCCAGCAGGCCATCCGGGACAGCTGCCTACGAGCAGTACTTC. This translates into CASRPSGTAAYEQYF.

Points on this clone: Other nucleotide sequences in the sample specify the same CDR3. The genes are TRBV18 and TRBJ2-2; tentatively, D is TRBD1 (6 bases). CDR1 is KGHSH and CDR2 is LQKENI in the germline V gene. The CDR3 is 15 amino acids. Between the trimmed V and J ends, which lost 3 bases and 0 bases, there was a span of 8 bases. The CDR3 DNA reads as TGTGCCAGCTCACCGAGGACAGCGAACACCGGGGAGCTGTTTTTT. Its translation: CASSPRTANTGELFF.

J is TRBJ2-2 and V is TRBV4-3; D may match TRBD1 or TRBD2 (5 bases each). Germline assignment: CDR1 LGHNA and CDR2 YSLEER. V gave up 4 bases and J gave up 2 bases, with 23 bases separating them. This CDR3 is built from 19 residues. The CDR3 coding sequence is TGCGCCAGCAGCCTTCTTAACGGAGCCGGGACGAGCAACACCGGGGAGCTGTTTTTT. It translates to CASSLLNGAGTSNTGELFF.

The CDR3 reads CASSHQKDAGELFF. The CDR3 bases are TGTGCCAGCAGCCACCAAAAGGACGCCGGGGAGCTGTTTTTT. The V call is TRBV7-8, the J call TRBJ2-2; D is unclear. V was clipped by 5 bases and J by 6 bases, with 13 bases between them. The CDR3 spans 14 residues. Germline CDR1 reads SGHVS; CDR2 reads FQNEAQ. The full variable domain, with the rest looked up from reference TRBV7-8 and TRBJ2-2, is GAGVSQSPRYKVAKRGQDVALRCDPISGHVSLFWYQQALGQGPEFLTYFQNEAQLDKSGLPSDRFFAERPEGSVSTLKIQRTQQEDSAVYLCASSHQKDAGELFFGEGSRLTVL.

This chain links TRBV9 with TRBJ2-5; the D gene is possibly TRBD1 (6 bases). Germline V gene data show CDR1 as SGDLS and CDR2 as YYNGEE. The CDR3 sequence is 16 residues long. V was trimmed by 0 bases and J by 1 base, leaving 13 bases between them. CDR3 protein: CASSVGWGLLQETQYF. CDR3 bases: TGTGCCAGCAGCGTAGGGTGGGGGCTCCTCCAAGAGACCCAGTACTTC.

J is TRBJ2-7 and V is TRBV6-5; 8 nucleotides agree with TRBD2. The trim removed 5 bases at V and 0 bases at J, leaving 6 bases unmatched. CDR1 and CDR2 (germline): MNHEY, SVGAGI. CDR3 length equals 15 residues. The CDR3 protein is CASSKLAVASYEQYF. The CDR3 bases are TGTGCCAGCAGTAAACTAGCGGTGGCCTCCTACGAGCAGTACTTC.

The chain has TRBV5-4 and TRBJ1-5; D call uncertain. The CDR3 has 15 residues. V lost 4 bases, J lost 0 bases, and 11 bases lay in between. Per the germline V gene, CDR1 is SGHNT and CDR2 is YYREEE (reference sequence). The CDR3 loop reads CASSKDGASNQPQHF. CDR3 bases: TGTGCCAGCAGCAAGGACGGCGCTAGCAATCAGCCCCAGCATTTT.

V usage is TRBV10-2 and J usage is TRBJ2-3; 9 bases align to TRBD2. Germline-derived CDR1 and CDR2 are WSHSY and SAAADI. V trimming: 2 bases; J trimming: 2 bases; junction bases outside the gene matches: 2. The CDR3 length is 15 residues. The CDR3: CASSEGGRATDTQYF. The CDR3 nucleotides read TGCGCCAGCAGTGAGGGCGGGAGGGCCACAGATACGCAGTATTTT.

A single count supports this clone. The gene calls are TRBV6-5 and TRBJ1-4; D gene unclear. The CDR3 is 14 residues long. The V gene's germline CDR1 is MNHEY and CDR2 SVGAGI. V was cut by 2 bases and J by 8 bases, with 12 bases left in between. The CDR3 region is CASSYGKPGEKLFF. CDR3 nucleotide sequence: TGTGCCAGCAGTTACGGAAAACCGGGCGAAAAACTGTTTTTT.

V and J are TRBV19 and TRBJ2-5; TRBD2 agrees at 11 bases. CDR3 length: 15 residues. Germline V gene data show CDR1 as LNHDA and CDR2 as SQIVND (reference sequence). Unmatched junction bases numbered 2, after V lost 1 base and J lost 4 bases. CDR3 coding DNA: TGTGCCAGTAGTATAGTAACTAGCGGGAGAGAGACCCAGTACTTC. As protein: CASSIVTSGRETQYF.

This chain uses TRBV2 with TRBJ2-3, with D unresolved. In germline, CDR1 is SNHLY, CDR2 FYNNEI. The ends were cut back, 7 bases at V and 0 bases at J, with 11 bases in the middle. There are 14 residues in the CDR3. CDR3 loop: CASTDGSSTDTQYF. As DNA, the CDR3 is TGTGCCAGCACGGACGGTTCTAGCACAGATACGCAGTATTTT.

The chain employs TRBV4-1 and TRBJ2-4; the D is unclear. Germline lookup yields CDR1 MGHRA and CDR2 YSYEKL. This CDR3 has 16 amino acids. Deletions cut 0 bases from V and 8 bases from J, with 17 bases between. The CDR3 is CASSQDLPLQWDIQYF. DNA for the CDR3: TGCGCCAGCAGCCAAGATCTTCCTCTCCAATGGGACATTCAGTACTTC.

The chain links TRBV11-2 to TRBJ2-3, with D possibly being TRBD1 (5 bases). The V and J ends lost 3 bases and 5 bases respectively, with 12 bases between them. Germline V gene data show CDR1 as SGHAT and CDR2 as FQNNGV. This CDR3 is 14 amino acids long. The CDR3 nucleotides are TGTGCCAGCAGCTTGGGGCAAGTTGTAGATACGCAGTATTTT. This gives the protein CASSLGQVVDTQYF.

V gene TRBV6-1 combines with J gene TRBJ2-2; TRBD2 matches at 9 bases. CDR1 MNHNS and CDR2 SASEGT come from the germline V gene. The J segment lost 7 bases and the V segment lost 0 bases, leaving 9 bases of the junction unmatched. The CDR3 covers 17 residues. The CDR3 reads CASSEALGGRGGGELFF. The CDR3 DNA reads TGTGCCAGCAGTGAAGCTCTGGGCGGGAGGGGAGGCGGGGAGCTGTTTTTT.

The gene calls are TRBV9 and TRBJ2-5; maybe TRBD1 (6 bases). The CDR3 loop spans 14 amino acids. Trimming removed 1 base at V and 5 bases at J, with 12 bases between. The germline V gene encodes CDR1 SGDLS and CDR2 YYNGEE. CDR3 residues: CASSVRQGTETQYF. DNA for the CDR3: TGTGCCAGCAGCGTACGCCAGGGGACGGAGACCCAGTACTTC.

The rearrangement joins TRBV7-6 to TRBJ2-1; perhaps TRBD1 as D (6 bases). CDR3 length: 16 residues. The germline CDR1 and CDR2 sequences are SGHVS and FNYEAQ. V lost 5 bases to trimming and J lost 1 base, with 15 bases between them. The CDR3 DNA reads as TGTGCCAGCAGCAACAGGTACAGGGAGTCCTACAATGAGCAGTTCTTC. It specifies CASSNRYRESYNEQFF.

Worth noting for this clone: Other nucleotide sequences in the sample specify the same CDR3. The chain recombines TRBV10-3 with TRBJ2-1, with D maybe TRBD2 (5 bases). The germline CDR1 and CDR2 sequences are ENHRY and SYGVKD. Trimming removed 2 bases from V and 2 bases from J, with 10 bases in between. The CDR3 spans 15 residues. The CDR3 nucleotides are TGTGCCATCAGTGAGGGACTTGCGGCCTACAATGAGCAGTTCTTC. Its protein is CAISEGLAAYNEQFF.

Concerning this clone itself: This sample includes further DNA sequences coding for the same CDR3. The J gene is TRBJ1-1, the V gene TRBV19; TRBD1 agrees at 8 bases. Germline V gene sequence: CDR1 LNHDA, CDR2 SQIVND (reference sequence). The CDR3 runs to 14 residues. V was clipped by 5 bases and J by 1 base; unmatched bases: 3. The CDR3, as DNA: TGTGCCAGTAGTTCCGGACAGGGGAACACTGAAGCTTTCTTT. Its protein product is CASSSGQGNTEAFF.

V is TRBV7-2 and J is TRBJ1-5; D is unclear. Germline CDR1 reads SGHTA; CDR2 reads FQGNSA. The CDR3 runs to 14 residues. Trimming stripped 5 bases from V and 2 bases from J, with 10 bases between. The CDR3 bases are TGTGCCAGCAGCAAAGACTCGGGCAATCAGCCCCAGCATTTT. Protein product: CASSKDSGNQPQHF.

The chain has TRBV6-5 and TRBJ2-7; D not resolved. Germline CDR1 is MNHEY and CDR2 is SVGAGI. CDR3 size: 13 residues. V gave up 5 bases and J gave up 3 bases, with 11 bases separating them. The CDR3 region is CASSRLSNYEQYF. CDR3 nucleotides: TGTGCCAGCAGTCGACTCTCTAACTACGAGCAGTACTTC.

This clone was observed once. V usage is TRBV6-6 and J usage is TRBJ1-5; D is ambiguous. V was pared by 6 bases and J by 0 bases, with 12 bases between. CDR1 MNHNY and CDR2 SVGAGI come from the germline V gene (reference sequence). The length of the CDR3 is 15 residues. The CDR3 loop is CASSLLDGSNQPQHF. CDR3 coding DNA: TGTGCCAGCAGCCTATTGGACGGTAGCAATCAGCCCCAGCATTTT.

Turning to this clone: This specimen includes other DNA sequences encoding the same CDR3. The chain couples TRBV7-2 to TRBJ2-5; D uncertain. The CDR3 has 11 amino acids. Trimming shortened V by 2 bases and J by 5 bases, and 3 bases separated the two germline ends. Per the germline V gene, CDR1 is SGHTA and CDR2 is FQGNSA. This CDR3 is CASSLTETQYF. The DNA of the CDR3 is TGTGCCAGCAGCTTAACTGAGACCCAGTACTTC.

Comments on this clone: Additional DNA sequences in this sample encode the identical CDR3. The V gene is TRBV5-5, the J gene TRBJ1-1; D is unclear. Trimming shortened V by 0 bases and J by 1 base, and 4 bases separated the two germline ends. The germline V gene has CDR1 SGHKS and CDR2 YYEKEE (reference sequence). The CDR3 extends over 13 amino acids. The CDR3 loop is CASSLDSNTEAFF. CDR3 DNA sequence: TGTGCCAGCAGCTTGGACTCGAACACTGAAGCTTTCTTT. The whole variable domain, remainder taken from reference TRBV5-5 and TRBJ1-1, is DAGVTQSPTHLIKTRGQQVTLRCSPISGHKSVSWYQQVLGQGPQFIFQYYEKEERGRGNFPDRFSARQFPNYSSELNVNALLLGDSALYLCASSLDSNTEAFFGQGTRLTVV.

The genes are TRBV7-6 and TRBJ2-1, with D possibly being TRBD2 (5 bases). V dropped 6 bases and J dropped 4 bases, with 16 bases sitting between them. The CDR3 has 15 residues. Looked up from germline, CDR1 is SGHVS and CDR2 is FNYEAQ. The CDR3: CASSSEGSGYNEQFF. For the CDR3, the DNA is TGTGCCAGCAGTTCCGAGGGCTCGGGGTACAATGAGCAGTTCTTC.

The rearrangement joins TRBV18 to TRBJ2-1; D uncertain. The CDR3 covers 14 residues. Germline lookup yields CDR1 KGHSH and CDR2 LQKENI. Trimming took 1 base from V and 5 from J, leaving 9 bases between them. CDR3 nucleotides: TGTGCCAGCTCACCACAGGTTAGAGACAATGAGCAGTTCTTC. Translation: CASSPQVRDNEQFF.

Remarks on this clone: A read error may produce the germline difference seen at one junction end. Written as DNA, the CDR3 is TGTGCTAGCAGCCCGCGGGGTAGATACGGGGAGCTGTTTTTT. Amino acid sequence: CASSPRGRYGELFF. This rearrangement joins TRBV7-7 to TRBJ2-2; a weak D match, TRBD2 (6 bases). The CDR3 extends over 14 amino acids. Germline-derived CDR1 and CDR2 are SSHAT and FNYEAQ (reference sequence).

V usage is TRBV7-9 and J usage is TRBJ1-3, with D uncertain. V was clipped by 5 bases and J by 2 bases, with 7 bases between them. From germline, CDR1 is SEHNR and CDR2 FQNEAQ (reference sequence). This CDR3 spans 13 amino acids. The DNA for the CDR3 is TGTGCCAGCAGCCAATCCGCTGGAAACACCATATATTTT. Its protein product is CASSQSAGNTIYF.